The 20 T cell receptor beta chains listed next were all sequenced from one sample in a study of CD8 T cells in Susac syndrome. cDNA came from roughly 0.47 to 1 ug RNA primed by random hexamers. TCRdb fed the immunoSEQ multiplex PCR reads into MiXCR, producing one record per CDR3 protein. The sample has about 200,000 distinct CDR3 sequences, about 95% seen once. Sequencing was carried out using CD4+ T cells from PBMCs. The receptors were sampled from a human donor with multiple sclerosis.

This clonotype has only a few counts. The chain carries TRBV12-3 or TRBV12-4 and TRBJ1-2; D may be TRBD1 (5 bases). Between the trimmed V and J ends, which lost 3 bases and 6 bases, there was a span of 11 bases. The CDR3 consists of 13 residues. In DNA, the CDR3 is TGTGCCAGCAGTTTGGGGCAGGGCCATGGCTACACCTTC. It codes for CASSLGQGHGYTF.

CDR3 nucleotide sequence: TGTGCCAGCAGCTTCTGGGAAAGCCCAGATACGCAGTATTTT. As protein: CASSFWESPDTQYF. The chain is built from TRBV11-2 and TRBJ2-3; no clear D. V was pared by 3 bases and J by 4 bases, with 11 bases between. CDR1 and CDR2 (germline): SGHAT, FQNNGV. The CDR3 runs 14 residues.

This chain connects TRBV6-5 to TRBJ1-5, with D tentatively TRBD1 (5 bases). Germline V gives CDR1 MNHEY, CDR2 SVGAGI. Trimming cost V 5 bases and J 4 bases, with 9 bases left between them. The CDR3 runs 13 residues. DNA of the CDR3: TGTGCCAGCAGTGCACCAGGGAATCAGCCCCAGCATTTT. It specifies CASSAPGNQPQHF.

This chain joins TRBV4-1 and TRBJ2-5, with D uncertain. Germline V gives CDR1 MGHRA, CDR2 YSYEKL. The CDR3 contains 12 residues. V dropped 3 bases and J dropped 1 base, with 3 bases sitting between them. The CDR3 here is CASSHPQETQYF. The CDR3 DNA follows: TGCGCCAGCAGCCACCCCCAAGAGACCCAGTACTTC.

The rearrangement uses TRBV7-9 and TRBJ1-1; 7 positions match TRBD1. The CDR3 has 12 residues. Germline V gene lookup returns CDR1 SEHNR and CDR2 FQNEAQ (reference sequence). Trimming took 5 bases from V and 13 from J; bases not matched to a gene: 10. Here the CDR3 reads CASSGDSSPVFF. The CDR3 coding sequence is TGTGCCAGCAGCGGGGACAGCTCTCCAGTTTTCTTT.

The chain recombines TRBV6-5 with TRBJ2-1, with D perhaps matching TRBD2 (6 bases). CDR1 MNHEY and CDR2 SVGAGI come from the germline V gene. Deletions cut 4 bases from V and 9 bases from J, with 13 bases between. The CDR3 runs 13 residues. The CDR3 reads CASSSQPGGEQFF. The CDR3 nucleotides read TGTGCCAGCAGTTCTCAGCCCGGGGGTGAGCAGTTCTTC.

The chain is built from TRBV7-2 and TRBJ2-7; D remains unclear. V lost 5 bases to trimming and J lost 3 bases, with 14 bases between them. The CDR3 is 14 residues long. Germline CDR1 is SGHTA and CDR2 is FQGNSA. CDR3 protein: CASSLPRAVYEQYF. CDR3 sequence (DNA): TGTGCCAGCAGCCTCCCTCGGGCAGTCTACGAGCAGTACTTC. The full variable domain, completed using reference TRBV7-2 and TRBJ2-7, is GAGVSQSPSNKVTEKGKDVELRCDPISGHTALYWYRQSLGQGLEFLIYFQGNSAPDKSGLPSDRFSAERTGGSVSTLTIQRTQQEDSAVYLCASSLPRAVYEQYFGPGTRLTVT.

This chain links TRBV15 with TRBJ1-1; 7 nucleotides agree with TRBD1. The CDR3 totals 13 residues. V dropped 2 bases and J dropped 7; count of bases not matched to a gene: 4. The germline V gene has CDR1 LNHNV and CDR2 YYDKDF (reference sequence). The DNA for the CDR3 is TGTGCCACCAGCAGAAGACAGGGTGGTGAAGCTTTCTTT. Its translation is CATSRRQGGEAFF.

This sequence joins TRBV7-9 and TRBJ1-1, with D hard to call. V was shortened by 4 bases and J by 3 bases, with 9 bases between the two germline ends. CDR1 is SEHNR, CDR2 FQNEAQ, per germline (reference sequence). The length of the CDR3 is 13 residues. The CDR3 nucleotides are TGTGCCAGCAGCTGGACGCTTGACACTGAAGCTTTCTTT. This sequence encodes CASSWTLDTEAFF.

The chain recombines TRBV29-1 with TRBJ2-7, with D hard to call. V was cut by 6 bases and J by 6 bases, with 15 bases left in between. In germline, CDR1 is SQVTM, CDR2 ANQGSEA. CDR3 length: 12 amino acids. CDR3 DNA: TGCAGCGTCCACAAGACCGTGGGCGAGCAGTACTTC. It codes for CSVHKTVGEQYF.

The chain is built from TRBV20-1 and TRBJ2-3, with D unresolved. V was trimmed by 3 bases and J by 2 bases, leaving 15 bases between them. The germline V gene has CDR1 DFQATT and CDR2 SNEGSKA (reference sequence). The CDR3 totals 15 residues. This CDR3 reads CSASSSLRPTDTQYF. The DNA of the CDR3 is TGCAGTGCTAGTTCCTCGCTACGACCCACAGATACGCAGTATTTT.

The chain links TRBV24-1 to TRBJ2-7, with 10 positions matching TRBD1. The CDR3 is 14 amino acids. CDR1 and CDR2 from the germline V gene are KGHDR and SFDVKD. J lost 2 bases, V lost 4 bases, and 1 base had no gene match. In nucleotides, the CDR3 is TGTGCCACCAGTGAAGGACAGGGGGCCTACGAGCAGTACTTC. Translated, it gives CATSEGQGAYEQYF.

The chain is built from TRBV20-1 and TRBJ1-2, with D perhaps matching TRBD1 (6 bases). V lost 2 bases and J lost 0, with 13 bases in between. Germline loops: CDR1 DFQATT, CDR2 SNEGSKA (reference sequence). This CDR3 contains 15 residues. The CDR3 protein is CSARPNRASNYGYTF. The CDR3 nucleotides read TGCAGTGCTAGACCTAACAGGGCATCTAACTATGGCTACACCTTC.

The rearrangement links TRBV15 to TRBJ2-7, with 7 bases lining up with TRBD1. Germline CDR1 and CDR2: LNHNV and YYDKDF (reference sequence). The CDR3 is made up of 16 amino acids. V was clipped by 0 bases and J by 1 base; unmatched bases: 6. CDR3 sequence (DNA): TGTGCCACCAGCAGAGATACAGGGGTTCCGTCCTACGAGCAGTACTTC. Residues: CATSRDTGVPSYEQYF.

This rearrangement joins TRBV29-1 to TRBJ1-1, with D hard to call. This CDR3 has 13 residues. V dropped 1 base and J dropped 1 base, with 7 bases sitting between them. The germline V gene encodes CDR1 SQVTM and CDR2 ANQGSEA. CDR3 sequence reads: CSVEGTGNTEAFF. The CDR3 coding sequence is TGCAGCGTTGAAGGGACGGGGAACACTGAAGCTTTCTTT.

The J gene is TRBJ2-2, the V gene TRBV5-1; 7 bases fit TRBD2. CDR3 size: 16 residues. The trim removed 1 base at V and 2 bases at J, leaving 5 bases unmatched. Germline lookup yields CDR1 SGHRS and CDR2 YFSETQ. The CDR3 is CASSLRLAENTGELFF. CDR3 nucleotides: TGCGCCAGCAGCTTGAGGCTAGCGGAAAACACCGGGGAGCTGTTTTTT.

The CDR3 bases are TGTGCCAGCAGCGCCTCGGGACCGTCCAACACCGGGGAGCTGTTTTTT. Amino acids: CASSASGPSNTGELFF. V usage is TRBV7-8 and J usage is TRBJ2-2; either TRBD1 or TRBD2 may supply D (5 bases each). V was shortened by 5 bases and J by 2 bases, with 15 bases between the two germline ends. Germline CDR1 SGHVS, CDR2 FQNEAQ. This CDR3 is built from 16 residues.

This CDR3 reads CSVRQGADYGYTF. The CDR3 region has the DNA TGCAGCGTAAGACAGGGGGCGGACTATGGCTACACCTTC. V gene TRBV29-1 combines with J gene TRBJ1-2; TRBD1 aligns across 10 bases. J gave up 3 bases and V 6 bases, and 4 bases lay outside the gene matches. The CDR3 length is 13 residues. Germline assignment: CDR1 SQVTM and CDR2 ANQGSEA.

The chain has TRBV24-1 and TRBJ2-1; the D gene is possibly TRBD2 (5 bases). CDR1 KGHDR and CDR2 SFDVKD come from the germline V gene. Trimming shortened V by 5 bases and J by 8 bases, and 18 bases separated the two germline ends. This CDR3 has 15 residues. The chain's CDR3 is CATSGGSKGTDEQFF. The CDR3 region has the DNA TGTGCCACCAGTGGAGGGTCGAAGGGAACCGATGAGCAGTTCTTC.

This rearrangement joins TRBV27 to TRBJ2-7; TRBD2 might be the D (6 bases). Germline V gene sequence: CDR1 MNHEY, CDR2 SMNVEV (reference sequence). The CDR3 has 16 residues. V lost 7 bases to trimming and J lost 0 bases, with 19 bases between them. For the CDR3, the DNA is TGTGCCAGCACCCCAGGAGGGCGGCCGCTCTCCTACGAGCAGTACTTC. Translating it yields CASTPGGRPLSYEQYF.